The sequence of this TCR beta chain was determined in a study of beta chain bispecific antibodies for T cell cancers. Whole-study results and caveats: In these mixed samples, most targeted TRBV reads derived from the leukemia cell line.

TCRdb reanalysed the 5' RACE reads using MiXCR and keeps one entry per CDR3 protein. This repertoire shows some 9,000 distinct CDR3 sequences, 2% to 2.5% found once; its top ten account for 66%. Expansion lasted two to three days, with either anti-CD3 antibody OKT3 or CD3/CD28 beads. This clonotype was observed at least ten times. Its antigen is unidentified. Germline V gives CDR1 LNHDA, CDR2 SQIVND (reference sequence). The CDR3 has 16 residues. V trimming: 5 bases; J trimming: 5 bases; junction bases outside the gene matches: 10. The sequence derives from a human donor in good health. Some clones in this sample may be carry-over from other donors' samples. The sample was T cells from a healthy donor cultured with Jurkat leukemia cells, taken from a culture containing an anti-CD19 bispecific antibody. V and J are TRBV19 and TRBJ2-1; 9 bases agree with TRBD2. The CDR3 reads CASSWGGLAYDNEQFF. CDR3 coding DNA: TGTGCCAGTAGTTGGGGGGGACTAGCTTACGACAATGAGCAGTTCTTC.